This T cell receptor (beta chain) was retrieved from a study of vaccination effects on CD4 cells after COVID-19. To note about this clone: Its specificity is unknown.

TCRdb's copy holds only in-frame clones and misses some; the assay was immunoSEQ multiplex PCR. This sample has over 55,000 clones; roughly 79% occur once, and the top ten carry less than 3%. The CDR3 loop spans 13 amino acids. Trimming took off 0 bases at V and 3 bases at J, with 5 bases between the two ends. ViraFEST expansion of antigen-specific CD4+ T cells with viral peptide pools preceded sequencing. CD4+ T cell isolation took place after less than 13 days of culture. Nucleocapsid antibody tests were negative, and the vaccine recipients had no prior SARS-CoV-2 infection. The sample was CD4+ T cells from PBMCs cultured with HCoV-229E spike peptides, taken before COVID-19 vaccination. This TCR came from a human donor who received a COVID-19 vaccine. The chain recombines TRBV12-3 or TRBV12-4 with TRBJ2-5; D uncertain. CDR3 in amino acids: CASSLAGKETQYF. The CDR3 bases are TGTGCCAGCAGTTTAGCGGGGAAAGAGACCCAGTACTTC.